One sample yielded the 13 T cell receptor beta chains listed below, sequenced in a study of CXCR3-negative and CXCR3-positive naive CD8 T cells. Study-wide results and limits: In CXCR3-positive naive cells, the TRB CDR3s were more hydrophobic than in CXCR3-negative naive cells.

UMI-tagged TRB cDNA libraries were built via 5' RACE. TCRdb re-called the 5' RACE reads and gives one entry per CDR3 protein, without DNA. The table for this sample gives some 140,000 distinct CDR3 sequences. Antigens for these TCRs are unknown. The sequenced sample was naive CXCR3+ CD8+ T cells from blood. Subset defined: CD45RO-CCR7+CD27+CD95- naive CD8+ T cells expressing CXCR3 (TNR3+). The receptors stem from a human donor in good health. Some clones in this sample may be carry-over from other donors' samples.

The gene calls are TRBV12-3 or TRBV12-4 and TRBJ2-7; absent DNA, TCRdb's TRBD1 call cannot be checked. CDR3 length: 14 residues. CDR3 sequence reads: CASSFFRGAYEQYF.

The gene calls are TRBV19 and TRBJ2-7; TCRdb proposes TRBD1, but this gene call is untestable without DNA. The CDR3 totals 15 residues. Germline V gene sequence: CDR1 LNHDA, CDR2 SQIVND (reference sequence). CDR3 residues: CASSIVTGASYEQYF.

The rearrangement uses TRBV7-9 and TRBJ2-7; as DNA is missing, the TRBD1 call by TCRdb cannot be tested. The CDR3 totals 16 residues. Germline V gene data show CDR1 as SEHNR and CDR2 as FQNEAQ (reference sequence). CDR3 amino acids: CASSAPDRGLSDEQYF. The full variable domain, completed using reference TRBV7-9 and TRBJ2-7, is DTGVSQNPRHKITKRGQNVTFRCDPISEHNRLYWYRQTLGQGPEFLTYFQNEAQLEKSRLLSDRFSAERPKGSFSTLEIQRTEQGDSAMYLCASSAPDRGLSDEQYFGPGTRLTVT.

V gene TRBV5-4 combines with J gene TRBJ2-7; lacking DNA, the TRBD1 call made by TCRdb goes unchecked. The length of the CDR3 is 12 residues. The germline V gene has CDR1 SGHNT and CDR2 YYREEE (reference sequence). This CDR3 is CASSSRPYEQYF.

The chain combines TRBV7-8 with TRBJ2-2; TCRdb selects TRBD2, and the lack of DNA leaves this call unchecked. The CDR3 has 22 amino acids. CDR1 is SGHVS and CDR2 is FQNEAQ in the germline V gene. CDR3 amino acids: CASSLRGRTTSGIGAFTGELFF.

The chain uses TRBV6-6 and TRBJ2-2. The CDR3 sequence is 12 residues long. The germline gives CDR1 MNHNY, CDR2 SVGAGI (reference sequence). The CDR3 here is CASSVYTGELFF.

The chain joins TRBV5-1 to TRBJ1-5. The CDR3 totals 13 residues. The germline V gene has CDR1 SGHRS and CDR2 YFSETQ. The CDR3 is CASKRRINQPQHF.

This chain joins TRBV4-3 and TRBJ2-1; TCRdb proposes TRBD1, but this gene call is untestable without DNA. Germline CDR1 is LGHNA and CDR2 is YSLEER. The CDR3 runs 15 residues. CDR3: CASSPGTGGNNEQFF.

This rearrangement joins TRBV7-8 to TRBJ1-2; without DNA, the TCRdb call of TRBD1 cannot be checked. Germline-derived CDR1 and CDR2 are SGHVS and FQNEAQ. The CDR3 spans 15 residues. The CDR3 here is CASSDSRGRGFGYTF. Filled out from reference TRBV7-8 and TRBJ1-2, the complete variable domain reads GAGVSQSPRYKVAKRGQDVALRCDPISGHVSLFWYQQALGQGPEFLTYFQNEAQLDKSGLPSDRFFAERPEGSVSTLKIQRTQQEDSAVYLCASSDSRGRGFGYTFGSGTRLTVV.

The chain combines TRBV6-6 with TRBJ2-7; TCRdb names TRBD2, which stays unverified in the absence of DNA. Germline loops: CDR1 MNHNY, CDR2 SVGAGI (reference sequence). CDR3 length: 14 residues. CDR3: CASSDAGLTYEQYF.

The chain links TRBV7-3 to TRBJ2-7; TCRdb names TRBD1, which stays unverified in the absence of DNA. CDR1 and CDR2 (germline): SGHTA, FQGTGA. The CDR3 has 14 amino acids. The CDR3 sequence: CASSLSGAGYEQYF.

The chain employs TRBV19 and TRBJ2-1; the TRBD2 assignment by TCRdb is unverifiable without DNA. The CDR3 length is 15 residues. The V gene's germline CDR1 is LNHDA and CDR2 SQIVND (reference sequence). CDR3 region: CASSPGLAVYNEQFF.

The chain is built from TRBV29-1 and TRBJ2-5; TCRdb names TRBD1, which stays unverified in the absence of DNA. The germline V gene has CDR1 SQVTM and CDR2 ANQGSEA. CDR3 length: 14 residues. This CDR3 is CSVEGDGLQETQYF.